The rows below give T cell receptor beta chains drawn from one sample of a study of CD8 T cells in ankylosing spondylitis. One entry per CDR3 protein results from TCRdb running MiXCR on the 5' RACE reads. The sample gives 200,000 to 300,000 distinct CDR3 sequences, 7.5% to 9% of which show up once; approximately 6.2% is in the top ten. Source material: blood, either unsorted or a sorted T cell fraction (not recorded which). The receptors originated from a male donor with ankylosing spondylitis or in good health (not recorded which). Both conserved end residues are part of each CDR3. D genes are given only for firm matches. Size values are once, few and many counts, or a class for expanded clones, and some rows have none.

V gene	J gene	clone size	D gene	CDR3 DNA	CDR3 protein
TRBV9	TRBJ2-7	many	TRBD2	TGTGCCAGCAGCGGTAGCGGGAGCTGGATGCAGGCGCAGTACTTC	CASSGSGSWMQAQYF
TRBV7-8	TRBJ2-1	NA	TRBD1	TGTGCCAGCAGCTTAGGGCGTAGGGACAGGTCAGTCAATGAGCAGTTCTTC	CASSLGRRDRSVNEQFF
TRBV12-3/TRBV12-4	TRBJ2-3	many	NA	TGTGCCAGCAGAAACTTTGTTAGGGATACGCAGTATTTT	CASRNFVRDTQYF
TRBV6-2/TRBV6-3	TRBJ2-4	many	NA	TGTGCCAGCCTCAACAGGAACATTCAGTACTTC	CASLNRNIQYF
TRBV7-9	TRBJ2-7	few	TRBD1	TGTGCCAGCAGCTGGACAGGGACGGACGAGCAGTACTTC	CASSWTGTDEQYF
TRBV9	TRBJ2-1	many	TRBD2	TGTGCCAGCAGCGACCCACTAGCGGGAGAGGGGAATGAGCAGTTCTTC	CASSDPLAGEGNEQFF
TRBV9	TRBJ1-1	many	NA	TGTGCCAGCAGCGCGGACTACGGGGCTGAAGCTTTCTTT	CASSADYGAEAFF
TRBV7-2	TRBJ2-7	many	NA	TGTGCCAGCAGCCCAGTAAGTTCCTACGAGCAGTACTTC	CASSPVSSYEQYF
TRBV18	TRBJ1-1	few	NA	TGTGCCAGCTCACCGGCGGGGCATCTTGAAGCTTTCTTT	CASSPAGHLEAFF
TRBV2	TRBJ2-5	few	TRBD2	TGTGCCAGCAGTGAAGTAGCGGGGTCGGAGACCCAGTACTTC	CASSEVAGSETQYF
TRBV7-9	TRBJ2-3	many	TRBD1	TGTGCCAGCAGACTTCCGCCAGGGGGACGAAGCACAGATACGCAGTATTTT	CASRLPPGGRSTDTQYF
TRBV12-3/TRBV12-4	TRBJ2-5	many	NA	TGTGCCAGCAGTTTATCGGGGCTCCAAGAGACCCAGTACTTC	CASSLSGLQETQYF
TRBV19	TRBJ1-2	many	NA	TGTGCCAGTAGTATGGAGGGTAGCTATGGCTACACCTTC	CASSMEGSYGYTF
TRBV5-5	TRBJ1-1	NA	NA	TGTGCCAGCAGCTTAGCAAGCACTGAAGCTTTCTTT	CASSLASTEAFF
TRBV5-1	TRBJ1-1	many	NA	TGCGCCAGCAGCCCAGGGTCGGGGACTGAAGCTTTCTTT	CASSPGSGTEAFF
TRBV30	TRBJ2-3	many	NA	TGTGCCTGGACCAGGGTGAGGAGCACAGATACGCAGTATTTT	CAWTRVRSTDTQYF
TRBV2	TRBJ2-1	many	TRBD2	TGTGCCAGCAAGCCAGCGGGGGGACCCTACAATGAGCAGTTCTTC	CASKPAGGPYNEQFF
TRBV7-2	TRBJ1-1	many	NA	TGTGCCAGCAGCTTAACAAGACAGGATGAAGCTTTCTTT	CASSLTRQDEAFF
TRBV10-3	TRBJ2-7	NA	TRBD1	TGTGCCATCTCTCCGGGACAGGGGGCGATGGTAGGCGAGCAGTACTTC	CAISPGQGAMVGEQYF
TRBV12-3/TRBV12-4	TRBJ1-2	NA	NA	TGTGCCAGCAGCCGACAACAGGTCCGGGGAGGCTACACCTTC	CASSRQQVRGGYTF
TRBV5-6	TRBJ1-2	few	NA	TGTGCCAGCAGCTTGTCGGGGAATCTCGACTATGGCTACACCTTC	CASSLSGNLDYGYTF
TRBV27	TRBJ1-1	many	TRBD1	TGTGCCAGCAGTTCAACAGGGGGCACTGAAGCTTTCTTT	CASSSTGGTEAFF
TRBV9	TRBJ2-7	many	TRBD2	TGTGCCAGCAGCGTAGGTCTAGCGGTTGAGTACGAGCAGTACTTC	CASSVGLAVEYEQYF
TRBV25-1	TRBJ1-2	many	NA	TGTGCCAGCAGCGGGGGGGGGACCGCCGGCTATGGCTACACCTTC	CASSGGGTAGYGYTF
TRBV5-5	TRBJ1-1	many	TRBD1	TGTGCCAGCATTCCGTCAGGGGGGGTTGAAGCTTTCTTT	CASIPSGGVEAFF
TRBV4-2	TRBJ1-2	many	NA	TGTGCCAGCAGCCAAGATTGGGGGAGCTTAGCTAACTATGGCTACACCTTC	CASSQDWGSLANYGYTF
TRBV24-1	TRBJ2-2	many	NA	TGTGCCACCAGTGATTTGGGTGGGCAGCCCACCGGGGAGCTGTTTTTT	CATSDLGGQPTGELFF
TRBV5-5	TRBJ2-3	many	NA	TGTGCCAGCAGCTGGGGGACTACAGGGCCGAATACGCAGTATTTT	CASSWGTTGPNTQYF
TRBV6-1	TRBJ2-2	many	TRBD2	TGTGCCAGCCGTGGGGGACTAGCGGGAGTCCGGGAGCTGTTTTTT	CASRGGLAGVRELFF
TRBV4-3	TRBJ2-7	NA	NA	TGCGCCAGCAGCCAAGATGACCACGAGCAGTACTTC	CASSQDDHEQYF
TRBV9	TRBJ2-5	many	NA	TGTGCCAGCACCCTTGGAACGGAAGAGACCCAGTACTTC	CASTLGTEETQYF
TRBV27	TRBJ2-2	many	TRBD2	TGTGCCAGCAGTTTCATTCTATCAGTAGCGGGAGTGAGGACCGGGGAGCTGTTTTTT	CASSFILSVAGVRTGELFF
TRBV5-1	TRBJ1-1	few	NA	TGCGCCAGCACCCCTCGGGGCCCGAACACTGAAGCTTTCTTT	CASTPRGPNTEAFF
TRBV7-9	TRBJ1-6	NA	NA	TGTGCCAGCAGCTCCACTATGCGGAGGGACGGGTCACCCCTCCACTTT	CASSSTMRRDGSPLHF
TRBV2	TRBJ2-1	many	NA	TGTGCCAGCAGTAGGGACATTAATGAGCAGTTCTTC	CASSRDINEQFF
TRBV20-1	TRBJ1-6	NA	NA	TGCAGTGCTAGAGATGGCCGTAAGCCCCTCCACTTT	CSARDGRKPLHF
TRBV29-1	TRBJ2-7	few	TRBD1	TGCAGCGTTGCTTCCGGACAGGGCTACGAGCAGTACTTC	CSVASGQGYEQYF
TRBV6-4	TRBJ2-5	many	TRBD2	TGTGCCAGCAGTTTAAGCGGGGGAGAGACCCAGTACTTC	CASSLSGGETQYF
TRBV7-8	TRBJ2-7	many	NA	TGTGCCAGCAGCTTAGTCTCCTCCGGCGCTAACTACGAGCAGTACTTC	CASSLVSSGANYEQYF
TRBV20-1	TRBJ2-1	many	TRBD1	TGCAGTGCTGGGGGACAGGGCGGTGAGCAGTTCTTC	CSAGGQGGEQFF
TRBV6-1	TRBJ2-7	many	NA	TGTGCCAGCAGTCCCCAGGGCGGGATCTACGAGCAGTACTTC	CASSPQGGIYEQYF
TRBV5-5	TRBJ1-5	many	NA	TGTGCCAGCAGCTTGAACAGATATAGCAATCAGCCCCAGCATTTT	CASSLNRYSNQPQHF
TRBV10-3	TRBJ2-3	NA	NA	TGTGCCATCAGTGAAGGCTATAGCACAGATACGCAGTATTTT	CAISEGYSTDTQYF
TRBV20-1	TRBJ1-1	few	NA	TGCAGTGCTAGGAGGGGGGGATCGAGTACTGAAGCTTTCTTT	CSARRGGSSTEAFF
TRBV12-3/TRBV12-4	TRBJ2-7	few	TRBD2	TGTGCCAGCAGTGTGTCGGGGGGCGAGCAGTACTTC	CASSVSGGEQYF
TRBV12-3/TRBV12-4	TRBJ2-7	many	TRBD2	TGTGCCAGCAGTTCGACTAGCGGGAACTCCTACGAGCAGTACTTC	CASSSTSGNSYEQYF
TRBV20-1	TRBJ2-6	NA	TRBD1	TGCAGTGCTCAACCTCCCTCCGGGACAGGGGACTCTGGGGCCAACGTCCTGACTTTC	CSAQPPSGTGDSGANVLTF